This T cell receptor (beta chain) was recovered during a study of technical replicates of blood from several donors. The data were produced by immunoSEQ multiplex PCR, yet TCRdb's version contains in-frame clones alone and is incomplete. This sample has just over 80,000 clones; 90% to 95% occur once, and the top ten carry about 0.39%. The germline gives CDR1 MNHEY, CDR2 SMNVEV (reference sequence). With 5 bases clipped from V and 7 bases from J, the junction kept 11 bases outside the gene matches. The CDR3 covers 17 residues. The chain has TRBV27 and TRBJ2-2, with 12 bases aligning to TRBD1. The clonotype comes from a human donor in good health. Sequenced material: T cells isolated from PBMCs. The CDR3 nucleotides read TGTGCCAGCAGTCCTAGTCCCGGGACAGGGGGCCACGGGGAGCTGTTTTTT. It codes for CASSPSPGTGGHGELFF.